Sequencing of this T cell receptor (beta chain) was carried out in a study of T cell responses to AZD1222 COVID-19 vaccine. With regard to this clone: The antigen is unknown.

CDR1 is SGHRS, CDR2 YFSETQ, per germline. The CDR3 loop spans 15 amino acids. Trimming took 4 bases from V and 6 from J; bases not matched to a gene: 7. Overall study findings and caveats: Clonal diversity was possibly underestimated, and the donors were mostly white British, with more females.

The table came from immunoSEQ multiplex PCR; TCRdb's copy has only in-frame clones and leaves some out. The data show more than 150,000 clones, with about nine tenths seen just once and 2.5% to 3% held by the top ten. Sample: peripheral blood, taken on day 0 of MenACWY control vaccination. This TCR came from an adult in good health. The chain uses TRBV5-1 and TRBJ1-4, with 9 bases matching TRBD1. CDR3 protein: CASSTEGTGYEKLFF. Here the CDR3 DNA reads TGCGCCAGCAGCACAGAGGGGACAGGGTATGAAAAACTGTTTTTT.